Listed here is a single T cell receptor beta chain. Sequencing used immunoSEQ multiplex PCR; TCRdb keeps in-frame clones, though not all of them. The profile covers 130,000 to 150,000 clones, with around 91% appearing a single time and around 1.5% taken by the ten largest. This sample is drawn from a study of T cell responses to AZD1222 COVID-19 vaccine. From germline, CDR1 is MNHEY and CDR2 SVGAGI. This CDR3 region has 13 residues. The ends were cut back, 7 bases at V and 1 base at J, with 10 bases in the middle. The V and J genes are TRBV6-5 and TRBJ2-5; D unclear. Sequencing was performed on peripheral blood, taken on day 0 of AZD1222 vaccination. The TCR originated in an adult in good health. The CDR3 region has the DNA TGTGCCAGCATAAGACCAGTCCAAGAGACCCAGTACTTC. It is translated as CASIRPVQETQYF.